Below are 27 T cell receptor beta chains sequenced from a single sample in a study of Graves' ophthalmopathy and Graves' hyperthyroidism. RNA transcripts served as template for amplifying TCR beta CDR3 sequences. HTBI primers primed a first-round RT-PCR, and a second-round multiplex PCR followed. TCRdb re-called the multiplex PCR reads with MiXCR, one entry per CDR3 protein. Of 600,000 to 700,000 distinct CDR3 sequences listed, roughly 39% are singletons. Specimen: peripheral blood. The receptors were gathered from an adult man with Graves' ophthalmopathy.

This clonotype was counted ten times or more. This chain links TRBV10-3 with TRBJ2-3; D is unclear. CDR1 is ENHRY, CDR2 SYGVKD, per germline. This CDR3 contains 16 residues. Trimming pared 0 bases from V and 4 bases from J, leaving 14 bases between. CDR3 amino acids: CAISESVNVFSDTQYF. The CDR3 nucleotides are TGTGCCATCAGTGAGTCCGTGAATGTGTTTTCAGATACGCAGTATTTT.

This chain links TRBV29-1 with TRBJ1-4, with 9 bases aligning to TRBD1. Germline V lookup: CDR1 SQVTM, CDR2 ANQGSEA. This CDR3 is 15 amino acids long. V shed 7 bases and J 5 bases; nucleotides not matched to a gene: 11. CDR3 in amino acids: CSAELTGGANEKLFF. In DNA, the CDR3 is TGCAGCGCGGAGTTAACAGGGGGCGCAAATGAAAAACTGTTTTTT.

This clonotype was found many times. The rearrangement uses TRBV2 and TRBJ1-2; D is uncertain. The germline gives CDR1 SNHLY, CDR2 FYNNEI. CDR3 size: 14 residues. Trimming shortened V by 3 bases and J by 4 bases, and 12 bases separated the two germline ends. The CDR3 coding sequence is TGTGCCAGCAGTGACCGCCATGCAGGCTATGGCTACACCTTC. Translating it yields CASSDRHAGYGYTF.

The rearrangement links TRBV7-2 to TRBJ1-1, with 9 bases identical to TRBD1. V was pared by 8 bases and J by 2 bases, with 18 bases of the junction left unmatched. CDR1 and CDR2 (germline): SGHTA, FQGNSA. The CDR3 totals 18 residues. The CDR3 bases are TGTGCCAGCTCACTCCAGGGGACAGGGATGGGCCGCAACACTGAAGCTTTCTTT. Amino acid sequence: CASSLQGTGMGRNTEAFF.

This clonotype has ten or more counts. The V call is TRBV24-1, the J call TRBJ2-7; 12 bases are shared with TRBD1. The length of the CDR3 is 16 residues. The V gene's germline CDR1 is KGHDR and CDR2 SFDVKD. The V segment lost 3 bases and the J segment 3 bases; nucleotides outside the gene matches: 5. CDR3 residues: CATSDRGTGGNYEQYF. In DNA, the CDR3 is TGTGCCACCAGTGATCGCGGGACAGGGGGCAACTACGAGCAGTACTTC.

As concerns this clonotype: This may be a read error, as it is one base from a much larger clone. The J gene is TRBJ1-3, the V gene TRBV5-1; D remains unclear. The CDR3 is 13 residues long. The germline gives CDR1 SGHRS, CDR2 YFSETQ. As DNA, the CDR3 is TGCGTCAGCAGCGCGTCCTCTGGAAACACCATATATTTT. Translated: CVSSASSGNTIYF.

The CDR3: CASSLAGGYSNQPQHF. DNA of the CDR3: TGTGCCAGCAGTTTAGCGGGGGGCTATAGCAATCAGCCCCAGCATTTT. V and J are TRBV12-3 or TRBV12-4 and TRBJ1-5; tentatively, D is TRBD1 (6 bases). The CDR3 totals 16 residues. V lost 0 bases to trimming and J lost 0 bases, with 9 bases between them.

This clonotype was found once. The V call is TRBV24-1, the J call TRBJ2-3; D ambiguous. V was shortened by 6 bases and J by 5 bases, with 14 bases between the two germline ends. The germline CDR1 and CDR2 sequences are KGHDR and SFDVKD. This CDR3 is built from 14 residues. CDR3 DNA: TGTGCCACCAGTCCGGACGCAGCAAGAGATACGCAGTATTTT. It specifies CATSPDAARDTQYF.

V and J are TRBV29-1 and TRBJ2-7; 8 bases are a match to TRBD2. CDR1 and CDR2 from the germline V gene are SQVTM and ANQGSEA. The ends lost 8 bases at V and 3 bases at J; junction bases unmatched: 12. This CDR3 has 14 residues. DNA for the CDR3: TGCAGCTTCGTAAGGGCTAGCGGGTTCTACGAGCAGTACTTC. This sequence encodes CSFVRASGFYEQYF.

This sequence joins TRBV29-1 and TRBJ2-7; maybe TRBD2 (5 bases). Germline V CDR1 and CDR2: SQVTM, ANQGSEA. The V end lost 6 bases, the J end lost 3 bases, and 6 bases lay between the germline ends. The CDR3 has 10 amino acids. This CDR3 reads CSVRDYEQYF. Here the CDR3 DNA reads TGCAGCGTCCGGGACTACGAGCAGTACTTC.

V and J are TRBV20-1 and TRBJ2-1; D is unclear. V lost 4 bases, J lost 9 bases, and 13 bases lay in between. Germline lookup yields CDR1 DFQATT and CDR2 SNEGSKA (reference sequence). CDR3 length: 12 residues. The CDR3 DNA reads as TGCAGTGCTACCCGATCCGGGCGTGAGCAGTTCTTC. It codes for CSATRSGREQFF.

The CDR3 DNA sequence: TGCAGTGCTAGAGATCCAGGTCCTAGCGGAGGATACGAGCAGTACTTC. Its translation is CSARDPGPSGGYEQYF. The rearrangement uses TRBV20-1 and TRBJ2-5, with TRBD2 identical over 7 bases. The J call is doubtful: the DNA matches TRBJ2-7 better. This CDR3 has 16 amino acids. From germline, CDR1 is DFQATT and CDR2 SNEGSKA (reference sequence).

The V call is TRBV27, the J call TRBJ1-2, with D possibly TRBD1 on 6 matching bases. This CDR3 has 13 amino acids. V was shortened by 5 bases and J by 6 bases, with 13 bases between the two germline ends. The germline V gene has CDR1 MNHEY and CDR2 SMNVEV (reference sequence). This CDR3 reads CASSLRQADGYTF. The CDR3 nucleotides read TGTGCCAGCAGTCTCAGACAGGCGGATGGCTACACCTTC.

This clonotype was observed at least ten times. The chain combines TRBV7-9 with TRBJ1-2; 8 bases are shared with TRBD1. This CDR3 contains 13 residues. CDR1 and CDR2 (germline): SEHNR, FQNEAQ (reference sequence). V was clipped by 5 bases and J by 7 bases; unmatched bases: 6. CDR3 sequence: CASSPTGGTGYTF. The CDR3 coding sequence is TGTGCCAGCAGCCCCACAGGGGGAACTGGCTACACCTTC.

This clonotype was counted many times. The chain employs TRBV7-9 and TRBJ2-7, with D tentatively TRBD1 (6 bases). With 1 base removed from V and 2 bases from J, the gap between germline ends came to 12 bases. Germline V gene data show CDR1 as SEHNR and CDR2 as FQNEAQ (reference sequence). The CDR3 loop spans 15 amino acids. CDR3 in amino acids: CASSLGRDNPYEQYF. The CDR3 nucleotides are TGTGCCAGCAGCTTAGGTAGGGACAATCCCTACGAGCAGTACTTC.

This clonotype was seen only a few times. CDR3 nucleotide sequence: TGCGCCAGCAGCTTAGAAATACTAAAGGACAGGGACACCGGGGAGCTGTTTTTT. Translating it yields CASSLEILKDRDTGELFF. The J gene is TRBJ2-2, the V gene TRBV5-1; TRBD1 aligns across 8 bases. CDR1 and CDR2 from the germline V gene are SGHRS and YFSETQ. This CDR3 is 18 amino acids long. V shed 2 bases and J 3 bases; nucleotides not matched to a gene: 12.

This clonotype was picked up a small number of times. This chain uses TRBV9 with TRBJ2-7; D is unresolved. The germline CDR1 and CDR2 sequences are SGDLS and YYNGEE. This CDR3 contains 14 residues. The V gene lost 4 bases and the J gene lost 2 bases, with 13 bases spanning the gap. CDR3 DNA: TGTGCCAGCAGCCACAGTGAAGGTACCTACGAGCAGTACTTC. Protein sequence: CASSHSEGTYEQYF.

Many counts were recorded for this clonotype. The rearrangement uses TRBV7-8 and TRBJ2-2, with 7 bases identical to TRBD2. V gave up 6 bases and J gave up 2 bases; unmatched junction bases: 12. The CDR3 extends over 17 amino acids. Germline CDR1 SGHVS, CDR2 FQNEAQ. The CDR3 reads CASREWGLADNTGELFF. The CDR3 region has the DNA TGTGCCAGCAGGGAGTGGGGCCTAGCGGACAACACCGGGGAGCTGTTTTTT.

The table lists this clonotype with many counts. The chain carries TRBV20-1 and TRBJ1-5, with 7 bases aligning to TRBD1. Germline CDR1 and CDR2: DFQATT and SNEGSKA (reference sequence). V dropped 5 bases and J dropped 7; count of bases not matched to a gene: 5. This CDR3 is built from 12 residues. CDR3 region: CSAQYRGQPQHF. CDR3 nucleotides: TGCAGTGCTCAATACAGGGGACAGCCCCAGCATTTT.

The chain uses TRBV2 and TRBJ1-6, with TRBD1 matching over 10 bases. V lost 6 bases to trimming and J lost 5 bases; unmatched junction nucleotides: 7. CDR3 length: 16 amino acids. The V gene's germline CDR1 is SNHLY and CDR2 FYNNEI. Here the CDR3 DNA reads TGTGCCAGCAGCACCGGGACAGGGGCGAATAATTCACCCCTCCACTTT. This gives the protein CASSTGTGANNSPLHF.

This clonotype has at least ten counts. The chain is built from TRBV25-1 and TRBJ1-2; 11 bases map to TRBD1. The CDR3 extends over 15 amino acids. Germline CDR1 MGHDK, CDR2 SYGVNS. J was trimmed by 4 bases and V by 5 bases; bases with no gene match: 6. In DNA, the CDR3 is TGTGCCAGCAGTCAGGACAGGGGGCTGTTCTATGGCTACACCTTC. This codes for CASSQDRGLFYGYTF.

The V gene is TRBV30, the J gene TRBJ1-3; D gene uncertain. Germline CDR1 is GTSNPN and CDR2 is SVGIG (reference sequence). The CDR3 is 14 residues long. The V gene lost 3 bases and the J gene lost 1 base, with 10 bases spanning the gap. The CDR3 loop is CAWRAAFSGNTIYF. The CDR3 DNA follows: TGTGCCTGGAGGGCGGCTTTTTCTGGAAACACCATATATTTT.

As for this clonotype: One end of the junction varies from germline; a read error may be responsible. The chain combines TRBV6-5 with TRBJ1-1; tentative D call: TRBD1 (5 bases). Germline V CDR1 and CDR2: MNHEY, SVGAGI. This CDR3 has 12 amino acids. Here the CDR3 reads CASSEYRTGAFF. As DNA, the CDR3 is TGTGCCAGCAGTGAGTACAGGACTGGAGCTTTCTTT.

The V call is TRBV15, the J call TRBJ2-5; TRBD2 matches at 7 bases. The germline CDR1 and CDR2 sequences are LNHNV and YYDKDF (reference sequence). V shed 5 bases, J shed 9 bases, and the junction held 12 bases outside the gene matches. The CDR3 is 14 amino acids. The CDR3, as DNA: TGTGCCACCAGCGATGAAAAAGCGGGGTTCTCCCAGTACTTC. It specifies CATSDEKAGFSQYF.

This clonotype occurred many times. The V and J genes are TRBV19 and TRBJ1-1; D not certain. Germline-derived CDR1 and CDR2 are LNHDA and SQIVND (reference sequence). This CDR3 spans 12 amino acids. With 5 bases removed from V and 3 bases from J, the gap between germline ends came to 7 bases. The CDR3 protein is CASSGEDTEAFF. For the CDR3, the DNA is TGTGCCAGTAGTGGAGAGGACACTGAAGCTTTCTTT.

This clonotype was observed at least ten times. The chain is built from TRBV11-2 and TRBJ1-1, with D unclear. The CDR3 covers 13 residues. V shed 2 bases and J shed 11 bases, with 15 bases lying between them. CDR1 and CDR2 from the germline V gene are SGHAT and FQNNGV. The CDR3 is CASSLSPGRTAFF. The CDR3 DNA follows: TGTGCCAGCAGCTTAAGTCCGGGTAGAACGGCTTTCTTT.

Points on this clonotype: A single base separates this from a much larger clone, so it may be a read error. This chain uses TRBV7-9 with TRBJ2-5; D might be TRBD2 (5 bases). The V and J ends lost 5 bases and 12 bases respectively, with 13 bases between them. The length of the CDR3 is 11 residues. CDR1 and CDR2 from the germline V gene are SEHNR and FQNEAQ (reference sequence). CDR3 protein: CASSNKDSEYF. As DNA, the CDR3 is TGTGCCAGCAGCAACAAGGACTCAGAGTACTTC.